This passage covers 5 T cell receptor beta chains from one sample sequenced in a study of T cells in narcolepsy. The data were produced by immunoSEQ multiplex PCR, yet TCRdb's version contains in-frame clones alone and is incomplete. The table has about 40,000 clones, approximately 89% seen once; the top ten hold 1% to 1.5%. Material for sequencing was CD45RA- memory CD4+ T cells from PBMCs. The source of these receptors is a human donor with narcolepsy.

The V call is TRBV4-2, the J call TRBJ1-4; 10 nucleotides agree with TRBD1. Germline-derived CDR1 and CDR2 are LGHNA and YNFKEQ. This CDR3 spans 15 amino acids. With V trimmed by 0 bases and J by 6 bases, 1 base remained unmatched. CDR3 DNA sequence: TGTGCCAGCAGCCAAGATGGGACAGGGGATGAAAAACTGTTTTTT. Translation: CASSQDGTGDEKLFF.

This clone was seen just once. The chain combines TRBV28 with TRBJ1-1, with 7 bases matching TRBD1. This CDR3 is built from 13 residues. V lost 4 bases, J lost 4 bases, and 3 bases stayed unmatched. CDR1 is MDHEN, CDR2 SYDVKM, per germline. In DNA, the CDR3 is TGTGCCAGCAGTTCTCCAGGGGGCACTGAAGCTTTCTTT. Its translation: CASSSPGGTEAFF.

The gene calls are TRBV11-2 and TRBJ2-7, with D possibly matching TRBD2 (6 bases). Trimming left V 5 bases short and J 7 bases short, with 27 bases between. This CDR3 is built from 17 residues. The V gene's germline CDR1 is SGHAT and CDR2 FQNNGV. The CDR3 protein is CASSPIVGGSAVGEQYF. The CDR3 DNA is TGTGCCAGCAGCCCGATTGTTGGGGGGAGTGCGGTTGGGGAGCAGTACTTC.

This clone turned up a few times. The rearrangement joins TRBV5-1 to TRBJ2-7, with D uncertain. Trimming shortened V by 1 base and J by 5 bases, and 19 bases separated the two germline ends. Germline V CDR1 and CDR2: SGHRS, YFSETQ. The CDR3 totals 16 residues. CDR3 bases: TGCGCCAGCAGCTTGTCGGGCGACGGCGATTGGGACGAGCAGTACTTC. This gives the protein CASSLSGDGDWDEQYF.

The J gene is TRBJ1-1, the V gene TRBV10-3, with D unresolved. V gave up 6 bases and J gave up 5 bases, with 16 bases separating them. CDR3 size: 14 residues. Germline lookup yields CDR1 ENHRY and CDR2 SYGVKD. CDR3 DNA sequence: TGTGCCATCAGGGGGTCCCACGGGAAAACTGAAGCTTTCTTT. It specifies CAIRGSHGKTEAFF.